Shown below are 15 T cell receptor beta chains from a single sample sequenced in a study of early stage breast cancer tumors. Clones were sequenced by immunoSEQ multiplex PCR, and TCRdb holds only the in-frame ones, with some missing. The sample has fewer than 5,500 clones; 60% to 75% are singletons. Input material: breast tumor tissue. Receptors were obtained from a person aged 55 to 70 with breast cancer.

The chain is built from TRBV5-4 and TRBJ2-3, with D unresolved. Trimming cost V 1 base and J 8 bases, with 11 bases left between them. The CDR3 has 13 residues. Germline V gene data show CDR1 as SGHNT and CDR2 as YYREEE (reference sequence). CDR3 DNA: TGTGCCAGCAGCTTGCGGACCTCTCCTACGCAGTATTTT. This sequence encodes CASSLRTSPTQYF. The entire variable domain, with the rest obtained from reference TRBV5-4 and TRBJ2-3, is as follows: ETGVTQSPTHLIKTRGQQVTLRCSSQSGHNTVSWYQQALGQGPQFIFQYYREEENGRGNFPPRFSGLQFPNYSSELNVNALELDDSALYLCASSLRTSPTQYFGPGTRLTVL.

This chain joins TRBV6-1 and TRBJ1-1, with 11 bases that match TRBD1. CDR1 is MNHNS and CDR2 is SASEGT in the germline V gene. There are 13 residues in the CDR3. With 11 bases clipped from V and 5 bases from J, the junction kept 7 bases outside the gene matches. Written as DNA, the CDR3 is TGTGCCGCTTCGGACAGGGGGCGGACTGAAGCTTTCTTT. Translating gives CAASDRGRTEAFF.

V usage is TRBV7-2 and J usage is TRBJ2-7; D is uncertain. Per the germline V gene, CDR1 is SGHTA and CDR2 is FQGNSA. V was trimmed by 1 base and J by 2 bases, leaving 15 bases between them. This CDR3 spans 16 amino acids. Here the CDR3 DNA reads TGTGCCAGCAGCTTAGAGCCCCGGGCAGCACCCTACGAGCAGTACTTC. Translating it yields CASSLEPRAAPYEQYF.

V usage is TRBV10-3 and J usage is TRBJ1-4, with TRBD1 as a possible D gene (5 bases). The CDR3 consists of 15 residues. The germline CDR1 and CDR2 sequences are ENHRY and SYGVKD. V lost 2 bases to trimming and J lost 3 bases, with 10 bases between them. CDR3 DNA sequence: TGTGCCATCAGTGAGGGTGGGACGGCTAATGAAAAACTGTTTTTT. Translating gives CAISEGGTANEKLFF.

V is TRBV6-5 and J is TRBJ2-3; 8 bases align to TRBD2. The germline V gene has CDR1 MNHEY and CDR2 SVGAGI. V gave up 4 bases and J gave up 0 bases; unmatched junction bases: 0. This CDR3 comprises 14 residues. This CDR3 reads CASSSSGSTDTQYF. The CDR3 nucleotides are TGTGCCAGCAGTTCTAGCGGGAGCACAGATACGCAGTATTTT.

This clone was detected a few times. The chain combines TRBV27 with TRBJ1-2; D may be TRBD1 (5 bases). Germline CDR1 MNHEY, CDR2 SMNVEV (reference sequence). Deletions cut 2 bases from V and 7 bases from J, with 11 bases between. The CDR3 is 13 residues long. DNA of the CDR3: TGTGCCAGCAGTTTAAATCGGGGGGGTGGCTACACCTTC. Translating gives CASSLNRGGGYTF.

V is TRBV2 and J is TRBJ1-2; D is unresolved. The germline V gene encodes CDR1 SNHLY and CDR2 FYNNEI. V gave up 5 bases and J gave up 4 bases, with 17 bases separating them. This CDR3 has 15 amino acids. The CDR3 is CASSRTGNTGYGYTF. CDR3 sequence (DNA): TGTGCCAGCAGTAGAACCGGGAATACCGGCTATGGCTACACCTTC.

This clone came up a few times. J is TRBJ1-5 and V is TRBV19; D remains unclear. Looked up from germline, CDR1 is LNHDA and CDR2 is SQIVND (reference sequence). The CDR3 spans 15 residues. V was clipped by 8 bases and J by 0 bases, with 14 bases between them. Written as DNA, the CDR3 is TGTGCCAGTGTCGATGGGCCCTATAGCAATCAGCCCCAGCATTTT. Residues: CASVDGPYSNQPQHF.

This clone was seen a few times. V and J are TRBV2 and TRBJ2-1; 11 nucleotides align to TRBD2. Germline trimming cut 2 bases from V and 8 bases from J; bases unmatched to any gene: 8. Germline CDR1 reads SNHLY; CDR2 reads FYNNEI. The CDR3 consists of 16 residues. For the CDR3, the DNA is TGTGCCAGCAGTGAAATAGCGGGGGGGCCCGCGGATGAGCAGTTCTTC. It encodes CASSEIAGGPADEQFF.

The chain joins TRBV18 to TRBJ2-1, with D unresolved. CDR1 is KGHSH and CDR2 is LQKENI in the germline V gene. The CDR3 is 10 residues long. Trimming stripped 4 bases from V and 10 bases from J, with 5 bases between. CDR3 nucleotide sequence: TGTGCCAGCTCACAAGGGGAGCAGTTCTTC. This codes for CASSQGEQFF. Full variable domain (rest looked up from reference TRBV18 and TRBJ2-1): NAGVMQNPRHLVRRRGQEARLRCSPMKGHSHVYWYRQLPEEGLKFMVYLQKENIIDESGMPKERFSAEFPKEGPSILRIQQVVRGDSAAYFCASSQGEQFFGPGTRLTVL.

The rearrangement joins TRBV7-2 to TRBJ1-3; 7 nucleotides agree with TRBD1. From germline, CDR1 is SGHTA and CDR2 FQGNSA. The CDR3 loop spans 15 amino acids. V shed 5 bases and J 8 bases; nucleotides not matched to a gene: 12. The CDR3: CASSPGGTVVHTIYF. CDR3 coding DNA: TGTGCCAGCAGCCCAGGGGGGACAGTGGTACACACCATATATTTT.

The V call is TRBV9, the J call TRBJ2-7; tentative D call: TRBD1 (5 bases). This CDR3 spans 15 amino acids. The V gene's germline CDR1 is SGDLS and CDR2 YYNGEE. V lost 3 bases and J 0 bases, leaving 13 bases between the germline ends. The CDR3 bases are TGTGCCAGCAGCGCTGGGCAGGGTGTCTCCTACGAGCAGTACTTC. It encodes CASSAGQGVSYEQYF.

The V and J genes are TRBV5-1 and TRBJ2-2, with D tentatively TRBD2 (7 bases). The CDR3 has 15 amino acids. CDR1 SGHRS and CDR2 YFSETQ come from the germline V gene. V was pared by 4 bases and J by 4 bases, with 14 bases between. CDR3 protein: CASSAGARGTGELFF. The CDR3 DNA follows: TGCGCCAGCAGCGCGGGGGCCCGCGGCACCGGGGAGCTGTTTTTT.

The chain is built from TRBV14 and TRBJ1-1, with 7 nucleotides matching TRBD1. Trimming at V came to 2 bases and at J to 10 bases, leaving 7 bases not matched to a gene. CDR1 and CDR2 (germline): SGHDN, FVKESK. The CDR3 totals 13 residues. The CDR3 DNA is TGTGCCAGCAGCCAACAGCAGGGGGTGACAGCTTTCTTT. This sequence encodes CASSQQQGVTAFF.

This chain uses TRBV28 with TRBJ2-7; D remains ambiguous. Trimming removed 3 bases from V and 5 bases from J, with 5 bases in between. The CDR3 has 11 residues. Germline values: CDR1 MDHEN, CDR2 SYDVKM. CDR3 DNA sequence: TGTGCCAGCAGTTTTCGAGACGAGCAGTACTTC. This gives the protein CASSFRDEQYF.